Reported below is one TCR beta chain. The target antigen is unknown. This entry is derived from a study of human thymus T cells. Study-wide results and limits: In thymic and blood repertoires alike, V and J usage looked biased.

V trimming: 1 base; J trimming: 8 bases; junction bases outside the gene matches: 5. CDR3 length: 15 amino acids. The germline V gene encodes CDR1 SEHNR and CDR2 FQNEAQ (reference sequence). Sequencing used immunoSEQ multiplex PCR; TCRdb keeps in-frame clones, though not all of them. The repertoire includes tens of thousands of clones, around 94% of them detected once, and roughly 5.7% sits in the top ten. Corrective surgery for congenital heart defects was being performed on the healthy Finnish infants who were the donors. Only four of the eight donors provided an approximately 0.45-1 mL blood sample.

Sample: blood. This TCR was sampled from a boy under two years old with a congenital heart defect but otherwise immunologically healthy. The chain has TRBV7-9 and TRBJ2-1, with 10 bases lining up with TRBD2. CDR3 nucleotides: TGTGCCAGCAGCTTAGGGCTAGCGGGGGTCGATGAGCAGTTCTTC. Protein: CASSLGLAGVDEQFF. The whole variable domain, remainder taken from reference TRBV7-9 and TRBJ2-1, is DTGVSQNPRHKITKRGQNVTFRCDPISEHNRLYWYRQTLGQGPEFLTYFQNEAQLEKSRLLSDRFSAERPKGSFSTLEIQRTEQGDSAMYLCASSLGLAGVDEQFFGPGTRLTVL.